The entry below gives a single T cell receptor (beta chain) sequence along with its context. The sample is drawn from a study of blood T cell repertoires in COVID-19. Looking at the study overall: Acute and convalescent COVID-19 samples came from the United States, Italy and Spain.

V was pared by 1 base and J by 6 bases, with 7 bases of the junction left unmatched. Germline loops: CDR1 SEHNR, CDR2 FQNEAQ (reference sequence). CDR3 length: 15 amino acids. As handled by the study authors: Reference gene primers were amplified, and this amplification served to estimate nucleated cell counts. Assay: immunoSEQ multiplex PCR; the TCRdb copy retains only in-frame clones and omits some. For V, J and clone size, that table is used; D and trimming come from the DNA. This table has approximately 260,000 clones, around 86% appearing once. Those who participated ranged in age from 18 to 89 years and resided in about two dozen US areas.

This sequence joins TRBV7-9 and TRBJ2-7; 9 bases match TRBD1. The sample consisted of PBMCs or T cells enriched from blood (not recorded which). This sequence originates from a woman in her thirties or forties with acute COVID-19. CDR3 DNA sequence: TGTGCCAGCAGCTTAGTGGGACAGGGAGGGCTCGAGCAGTACTTC. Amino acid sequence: CASSLVGQGGLEQYF.